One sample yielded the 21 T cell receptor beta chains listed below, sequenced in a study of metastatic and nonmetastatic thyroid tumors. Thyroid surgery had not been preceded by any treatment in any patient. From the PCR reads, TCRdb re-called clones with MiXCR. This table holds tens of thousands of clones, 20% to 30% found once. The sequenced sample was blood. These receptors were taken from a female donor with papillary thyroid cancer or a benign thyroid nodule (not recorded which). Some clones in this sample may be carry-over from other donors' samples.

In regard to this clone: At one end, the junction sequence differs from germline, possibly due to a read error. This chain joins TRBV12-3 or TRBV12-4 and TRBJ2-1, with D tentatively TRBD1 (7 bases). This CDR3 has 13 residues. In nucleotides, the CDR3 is TGTGCCTGCAGTATAGGGCAGGGGGGCGAGCAGTTCTTC. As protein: CACSIGQGGEQFF.

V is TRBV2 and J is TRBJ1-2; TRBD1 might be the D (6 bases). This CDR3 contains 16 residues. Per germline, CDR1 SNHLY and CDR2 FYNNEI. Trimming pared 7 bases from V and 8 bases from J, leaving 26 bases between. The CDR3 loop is CASTLRWTVVFQGYTF. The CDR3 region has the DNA TGTGCCAGCACCCTACGATGGACAGTCGTGTTTCAGGGCTACACCTTC.

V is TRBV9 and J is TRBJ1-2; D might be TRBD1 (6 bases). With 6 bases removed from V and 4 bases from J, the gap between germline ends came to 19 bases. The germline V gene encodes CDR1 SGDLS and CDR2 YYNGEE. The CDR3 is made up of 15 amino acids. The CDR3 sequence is CASTLGGADSYGYTF. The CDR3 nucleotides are TGTGCCAGCACCCTAGGGGGGGCGGATAGCTATGGCTACACCTTC.

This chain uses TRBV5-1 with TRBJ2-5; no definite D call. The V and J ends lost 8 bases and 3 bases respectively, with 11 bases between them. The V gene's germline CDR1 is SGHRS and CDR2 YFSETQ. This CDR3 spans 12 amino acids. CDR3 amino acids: CARTQSKETQYF. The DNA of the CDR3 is TGCGCCAGGACCCAAAGCAAAGAGACCCAGTACTTC.

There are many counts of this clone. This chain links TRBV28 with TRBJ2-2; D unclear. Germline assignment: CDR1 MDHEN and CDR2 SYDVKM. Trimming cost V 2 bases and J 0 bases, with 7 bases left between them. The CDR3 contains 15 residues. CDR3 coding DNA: TGTGCCAGCAGTTTAGGGATGGCGAACACCGGGGAGCTGTTTTTT. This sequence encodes CASSLGMANTGELFF.

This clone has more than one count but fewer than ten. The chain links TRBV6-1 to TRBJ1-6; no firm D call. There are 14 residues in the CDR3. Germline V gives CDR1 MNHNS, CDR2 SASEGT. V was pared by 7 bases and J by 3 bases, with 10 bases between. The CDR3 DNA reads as TGTGCCAGCAAGACGATAGTCTATAATTCACCCCTCCACTTT. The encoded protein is CASKTIVYNSPLHF.

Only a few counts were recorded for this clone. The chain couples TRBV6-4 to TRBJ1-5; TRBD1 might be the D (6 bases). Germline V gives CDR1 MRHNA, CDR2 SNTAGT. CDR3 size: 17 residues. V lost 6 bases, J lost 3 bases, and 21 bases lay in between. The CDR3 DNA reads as TGTGCCAGCAGCGACGAAGGGGGTCCCGATATCAATCAGCCCCAGCATTTT. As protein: CASSDEGGPDINQPQHF.

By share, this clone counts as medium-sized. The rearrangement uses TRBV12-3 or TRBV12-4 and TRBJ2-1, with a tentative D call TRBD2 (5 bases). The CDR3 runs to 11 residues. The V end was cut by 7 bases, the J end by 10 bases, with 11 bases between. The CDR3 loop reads CASNSLGEQFF. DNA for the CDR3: TGTGCCAGCAATTCACTAGGCGAGCAGTTCTTC.

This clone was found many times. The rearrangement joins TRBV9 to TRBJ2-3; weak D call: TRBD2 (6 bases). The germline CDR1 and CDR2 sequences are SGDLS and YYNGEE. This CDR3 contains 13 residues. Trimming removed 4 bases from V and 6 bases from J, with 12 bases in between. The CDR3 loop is CASSFGGQDTQYF. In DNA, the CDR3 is TGTGCCAGCAGCTTCGGGGGTCAGGATACGCAGTATTTT.

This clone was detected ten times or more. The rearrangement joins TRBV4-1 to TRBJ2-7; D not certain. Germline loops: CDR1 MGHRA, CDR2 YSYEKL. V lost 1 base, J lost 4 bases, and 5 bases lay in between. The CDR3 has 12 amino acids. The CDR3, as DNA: TGCGCCAGCAGCCAAGTTGGGTACGAGCAGTACTTC. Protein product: CASSQVGYEQYF.

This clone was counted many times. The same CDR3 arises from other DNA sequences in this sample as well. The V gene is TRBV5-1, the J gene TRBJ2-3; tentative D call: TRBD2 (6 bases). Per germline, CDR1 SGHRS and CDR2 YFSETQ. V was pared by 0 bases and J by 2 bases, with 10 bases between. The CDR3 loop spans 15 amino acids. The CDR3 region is CASSLVGDSTDTQYF. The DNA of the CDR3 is TGCGCCAGCAGCTTGGTGGGGGACTCCACAGATACGCAGTATTTT.

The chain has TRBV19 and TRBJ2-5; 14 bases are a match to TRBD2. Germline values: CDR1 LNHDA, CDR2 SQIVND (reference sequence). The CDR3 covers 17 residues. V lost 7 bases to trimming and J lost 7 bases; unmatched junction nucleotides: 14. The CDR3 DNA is TGTGCCAGTAACCTGGGACTAGCGGGAGCGTATGGAGCGACCCAGTACTTC. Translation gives CASNLGLAGAYGATQYF.

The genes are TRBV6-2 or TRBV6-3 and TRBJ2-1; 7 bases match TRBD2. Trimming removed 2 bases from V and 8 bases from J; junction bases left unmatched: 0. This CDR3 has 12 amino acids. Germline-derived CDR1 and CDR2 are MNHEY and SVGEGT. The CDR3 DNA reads TGTGCCAGCAGTTACAGCGGGGATGAGCAGTTCTTC. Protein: CASSYSGDEQFF.

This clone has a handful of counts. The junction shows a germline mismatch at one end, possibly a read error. DNA of the CDR3: TGTGCCAGTAGTGAACTAGCGGGGGATTACAATGAGCAGTTCTTC. This encodes CASSELAGDYNEQFF. This sequence joins TRBV6-1 and TRBJ2-1, with 11 nucleotides matching TRBD2. The CDR3 covers 15 residues. CDR1 and CDR2 (germline): MNHNS, SASEGT.

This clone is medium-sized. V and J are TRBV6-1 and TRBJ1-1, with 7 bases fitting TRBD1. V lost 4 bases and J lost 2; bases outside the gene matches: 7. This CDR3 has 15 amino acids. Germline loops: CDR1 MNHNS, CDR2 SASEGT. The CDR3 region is CASSGQGSRNTEAFF. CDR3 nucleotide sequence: TGTGCCAGCAGTGGACAGGGATCCCGTAACACTGAAGCTTTCTTT.

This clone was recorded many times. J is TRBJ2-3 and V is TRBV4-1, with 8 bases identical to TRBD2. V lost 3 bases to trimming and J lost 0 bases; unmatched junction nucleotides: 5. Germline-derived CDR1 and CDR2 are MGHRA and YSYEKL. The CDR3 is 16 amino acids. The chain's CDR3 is CASSHSGRVSTDTQYF. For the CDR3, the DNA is TGCGCCAGCAGCCACAGCGGGAGAGTTAGCACAGATACGCAGTATTTT.

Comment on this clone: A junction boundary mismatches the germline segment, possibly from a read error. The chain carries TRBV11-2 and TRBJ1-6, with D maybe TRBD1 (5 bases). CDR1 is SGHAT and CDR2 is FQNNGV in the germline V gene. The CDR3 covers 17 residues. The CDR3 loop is CASRLSQTTGLNSPLHF. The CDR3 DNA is TGTGCCAGCCGCTTAAGCCAAACTACAGGTCTTAATTCACCCCTCCACTTT.

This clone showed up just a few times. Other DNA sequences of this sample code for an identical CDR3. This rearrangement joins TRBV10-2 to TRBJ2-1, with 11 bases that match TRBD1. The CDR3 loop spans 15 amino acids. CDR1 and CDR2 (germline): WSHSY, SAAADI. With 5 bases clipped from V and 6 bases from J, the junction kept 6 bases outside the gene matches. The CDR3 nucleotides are TGCGCCAGCAGTAGACAGGGACAGGGGGGCAATGAGCAGTTCTTC. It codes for CASSRQGQGGNEQFF.

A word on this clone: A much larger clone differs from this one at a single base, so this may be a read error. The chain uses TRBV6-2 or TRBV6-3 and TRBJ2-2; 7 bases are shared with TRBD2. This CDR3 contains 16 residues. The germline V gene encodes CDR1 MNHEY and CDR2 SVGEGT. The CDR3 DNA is TGTGCCAGCAGACCCGCACTAGCGAGTAACACCGGGCAGCTGTTTTTT. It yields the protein CASRPALASNTGQLFF.

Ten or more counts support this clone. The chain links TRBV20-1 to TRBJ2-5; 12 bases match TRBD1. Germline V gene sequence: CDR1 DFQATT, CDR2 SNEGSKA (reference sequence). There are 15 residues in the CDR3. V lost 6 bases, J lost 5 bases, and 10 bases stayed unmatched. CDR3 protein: CSAQPGQGAGETQYF. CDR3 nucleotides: TGCAGTGCCCAACCGGGACAGGGGGCGGGGGAGACCCAGTACTTC.

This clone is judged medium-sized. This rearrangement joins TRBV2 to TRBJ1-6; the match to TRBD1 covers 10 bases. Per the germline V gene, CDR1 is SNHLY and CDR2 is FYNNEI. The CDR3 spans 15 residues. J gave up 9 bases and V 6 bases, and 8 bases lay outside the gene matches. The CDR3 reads CASSVDRQGASPLHF. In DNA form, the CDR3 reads TGTGCCAGCAGCGTCGACAGACAGGGGGCTTCACCCCTCCACTTT.